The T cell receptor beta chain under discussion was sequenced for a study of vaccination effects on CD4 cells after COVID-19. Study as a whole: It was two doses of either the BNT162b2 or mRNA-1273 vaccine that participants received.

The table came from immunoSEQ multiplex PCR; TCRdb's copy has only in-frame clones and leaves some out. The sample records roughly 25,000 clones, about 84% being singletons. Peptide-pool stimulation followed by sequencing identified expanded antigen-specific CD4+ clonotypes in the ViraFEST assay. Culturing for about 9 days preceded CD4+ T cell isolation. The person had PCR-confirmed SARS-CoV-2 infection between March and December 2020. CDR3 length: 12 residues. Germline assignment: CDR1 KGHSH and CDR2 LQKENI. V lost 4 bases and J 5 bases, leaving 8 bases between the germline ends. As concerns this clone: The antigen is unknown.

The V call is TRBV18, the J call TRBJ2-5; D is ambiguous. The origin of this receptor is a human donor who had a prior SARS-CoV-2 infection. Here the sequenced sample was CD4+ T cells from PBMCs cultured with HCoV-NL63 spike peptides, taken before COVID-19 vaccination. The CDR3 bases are TGTGCCAGCTCACGCATGAGGGAGACCCAGTACTTC. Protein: CASSRMRETQYF.